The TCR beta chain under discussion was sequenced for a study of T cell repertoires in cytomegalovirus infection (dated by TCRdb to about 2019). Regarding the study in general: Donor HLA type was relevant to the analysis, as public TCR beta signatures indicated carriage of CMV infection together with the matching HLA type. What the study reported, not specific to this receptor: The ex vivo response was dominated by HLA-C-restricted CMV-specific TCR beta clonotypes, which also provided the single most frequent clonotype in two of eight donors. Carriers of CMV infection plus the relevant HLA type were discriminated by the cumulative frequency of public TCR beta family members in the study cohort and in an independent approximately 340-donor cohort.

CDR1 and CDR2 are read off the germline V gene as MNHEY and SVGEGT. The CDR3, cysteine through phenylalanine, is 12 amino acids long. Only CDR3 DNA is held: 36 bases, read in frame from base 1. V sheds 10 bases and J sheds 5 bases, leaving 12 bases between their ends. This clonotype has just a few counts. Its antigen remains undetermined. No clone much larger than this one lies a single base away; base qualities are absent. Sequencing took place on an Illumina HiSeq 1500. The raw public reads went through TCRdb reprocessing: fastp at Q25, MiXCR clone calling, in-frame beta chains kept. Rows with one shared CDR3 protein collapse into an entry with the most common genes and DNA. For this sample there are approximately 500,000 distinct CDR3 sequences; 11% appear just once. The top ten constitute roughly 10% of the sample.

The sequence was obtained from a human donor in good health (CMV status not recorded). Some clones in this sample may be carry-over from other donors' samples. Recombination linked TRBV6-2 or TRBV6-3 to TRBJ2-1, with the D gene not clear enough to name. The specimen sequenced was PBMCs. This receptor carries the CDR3 CATARLNNEQFF. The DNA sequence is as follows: TGTGCCACCGCTCGACTCAACAATGAGCAGTTCTTC.